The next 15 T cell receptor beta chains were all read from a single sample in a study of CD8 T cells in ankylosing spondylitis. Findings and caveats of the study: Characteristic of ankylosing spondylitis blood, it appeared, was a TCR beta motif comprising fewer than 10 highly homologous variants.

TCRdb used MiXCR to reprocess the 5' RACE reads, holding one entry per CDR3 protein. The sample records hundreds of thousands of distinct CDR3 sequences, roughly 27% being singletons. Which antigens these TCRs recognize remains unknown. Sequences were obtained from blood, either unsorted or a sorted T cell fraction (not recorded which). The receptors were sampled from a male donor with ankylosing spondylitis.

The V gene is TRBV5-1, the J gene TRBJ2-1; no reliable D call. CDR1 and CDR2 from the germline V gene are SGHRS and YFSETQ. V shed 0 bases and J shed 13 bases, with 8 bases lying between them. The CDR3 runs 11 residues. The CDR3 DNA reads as TGCGCCAGCAGCTTGGAAGGAGCTCAGTTCTTC. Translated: CASSLEGAQFF.

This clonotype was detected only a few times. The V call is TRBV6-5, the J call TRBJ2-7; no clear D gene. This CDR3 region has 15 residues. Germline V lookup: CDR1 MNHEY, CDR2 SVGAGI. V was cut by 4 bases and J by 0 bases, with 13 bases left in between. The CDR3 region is CASSSEFGNSYEQYV. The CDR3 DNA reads TGTGCCAGCAGTTCCGAGTTTGGCAACTCCTACGAGCAGTACGTC.

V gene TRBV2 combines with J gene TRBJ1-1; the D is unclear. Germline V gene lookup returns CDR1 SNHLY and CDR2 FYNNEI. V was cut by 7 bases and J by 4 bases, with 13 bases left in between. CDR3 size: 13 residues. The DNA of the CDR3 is TGTGCCAGCAAAGTTACGGCAGTCACTGAAGCTTTCTTT. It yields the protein CASKVTAVTEAFF.

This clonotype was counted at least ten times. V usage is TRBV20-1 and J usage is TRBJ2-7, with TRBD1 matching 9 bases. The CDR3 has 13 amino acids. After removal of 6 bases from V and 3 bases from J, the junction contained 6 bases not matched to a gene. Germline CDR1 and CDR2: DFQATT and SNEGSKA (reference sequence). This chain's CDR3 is CSARQGGFYEQYF. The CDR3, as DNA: TGCAGTGCCCGACAGGGGGGATTCTACGAGCAGTACTTC.

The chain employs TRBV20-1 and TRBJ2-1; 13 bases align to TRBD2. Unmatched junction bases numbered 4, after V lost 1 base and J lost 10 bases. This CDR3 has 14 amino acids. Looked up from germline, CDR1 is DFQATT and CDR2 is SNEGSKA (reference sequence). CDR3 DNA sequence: TGCAGTGCTAGAGTTGGGACTAGCGGGACCGAGCAGTTCTTC. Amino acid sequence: CSARVGTSGTEQFF.

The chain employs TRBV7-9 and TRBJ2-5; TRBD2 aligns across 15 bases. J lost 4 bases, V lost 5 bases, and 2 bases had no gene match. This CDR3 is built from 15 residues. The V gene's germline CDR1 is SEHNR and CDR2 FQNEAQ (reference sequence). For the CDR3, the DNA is TGTGCCAGCAGCATGGGACTAGCGGGAGGAGAGACCCAGTACTTC. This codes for CASSMGLAGGETQYF.

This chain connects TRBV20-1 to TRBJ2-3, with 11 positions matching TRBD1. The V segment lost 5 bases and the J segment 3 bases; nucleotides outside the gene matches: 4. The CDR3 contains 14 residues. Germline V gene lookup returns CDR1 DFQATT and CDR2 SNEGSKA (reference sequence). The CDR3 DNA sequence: TGCAGTGCTCAGGGACAGGGGGAGACAGATACGCAGTATTTT. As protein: CSAQGQGETDTQYF.

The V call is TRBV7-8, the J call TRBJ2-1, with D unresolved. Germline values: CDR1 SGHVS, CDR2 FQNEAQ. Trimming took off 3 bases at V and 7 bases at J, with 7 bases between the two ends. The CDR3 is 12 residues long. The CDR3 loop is CASSFQNNEQFF. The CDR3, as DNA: TGTGCCAGCAGCTTCCAAAATAATGAGCAGTTCTTC.

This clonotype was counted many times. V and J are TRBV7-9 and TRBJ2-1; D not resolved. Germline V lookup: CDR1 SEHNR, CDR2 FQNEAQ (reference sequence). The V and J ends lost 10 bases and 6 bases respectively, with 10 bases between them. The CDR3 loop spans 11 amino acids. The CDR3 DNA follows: TGTGCCAACACTGATAGCAATGAGCAGTTCTTC. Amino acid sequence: CANTDSNEQFF.

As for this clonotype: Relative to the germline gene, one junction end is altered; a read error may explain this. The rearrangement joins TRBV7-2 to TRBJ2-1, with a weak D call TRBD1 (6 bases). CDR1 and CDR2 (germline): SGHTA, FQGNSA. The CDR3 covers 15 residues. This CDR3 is CASTLQGGGYNEQFF. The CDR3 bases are TGTGCCAGCACCTTACAAGGGGGTGGCTACAATGAGCAGTTCTTC.

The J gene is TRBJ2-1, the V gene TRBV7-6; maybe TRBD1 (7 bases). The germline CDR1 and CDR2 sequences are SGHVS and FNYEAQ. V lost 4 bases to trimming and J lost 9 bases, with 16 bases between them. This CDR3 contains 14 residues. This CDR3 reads CASSSRRGVSEQFF. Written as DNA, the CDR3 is TGTGCCAGCAGCTCCCGCAGGGGGGTCAGTGAGCAGTTCTTC. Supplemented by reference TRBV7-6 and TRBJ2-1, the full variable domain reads GAGVSQSPRYKVTKRGQDVALRCDPISGHVSLYWYRQALGQGPEFLTYFNYEAQQDKSGLPNDRFSAERPEGSISTLTIQRTEQRDSAMYRCASSSRRGVSEQFFGPGTRLTVL.

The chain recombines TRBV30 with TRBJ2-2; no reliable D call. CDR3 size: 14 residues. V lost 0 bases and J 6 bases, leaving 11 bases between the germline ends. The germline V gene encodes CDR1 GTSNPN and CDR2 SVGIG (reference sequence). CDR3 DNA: TGTGCCTGGAGTGTAACTATTTTGGCCGGGGAGCTGTTTTTT. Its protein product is CAWSVTILAGELFF. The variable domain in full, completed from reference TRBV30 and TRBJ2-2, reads SQTIHQWPATLVQPVGSPLSLECTVEGTSNPNLYWYRQAAGRGLQLLFYSVGIGQISSEVPQNLSASRPQDRQFILSSKKLLLSDSGFYLCAWSVTILAGELFFGEGSRLTVL.

CDR3 amino acids: CSAVSTTYNEQFF. The CDR3 nucleotides are TGCAGTGCAGTGAGTACCACCTACAATGAGCAGTTCTTC. The chain employs TRBV20-1 and TRBJ2-1, with D unclear. CDR3 length: 13 amino acids. CDR1 is DFQATT, CDR2 SNEGSKA, per germline (reference sequence). The germline V and J ends were trimmed by 6 bases and 2 bases, with 11 bases remaining between them.

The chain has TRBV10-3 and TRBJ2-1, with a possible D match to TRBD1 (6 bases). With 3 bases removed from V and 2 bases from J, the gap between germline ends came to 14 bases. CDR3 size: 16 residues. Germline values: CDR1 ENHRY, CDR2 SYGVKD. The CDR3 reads CAISEPTPGAYNEQFF. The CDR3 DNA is TGTGCCATCAGTGAACCTACCCCAGGGGCCTACAATGAGCAGTTCTTC.

CDR3 DNA sequence: TGTGCCAGCAGCTTGGCAAACAAGATGAACACTGAAGCTTTCTTT. Translated, it gives CASSLANKMNTEAFF. V and J are TRBV5-6 and TRBJ1-1; no clear D. Germline V CDR1 and CDR2: SGHDT, YYEEEE. The CDR3 spans 15 residues. Deletions cut 0 bases from V and 0 bases from J, with 9 bases between.